The sequence of this T cell receptor (beta chain) was determined in a study of shared clonotypes between healthy human individuals. Across the whole study: Researchers assigned three CD4 naive, three CD4 memory, two CD8 naive and one CD8 memory plate to each donor. Study-level points and caveats: Naive CD4 clonotypes overlapped across several donors at roughly 5.1%. Clonotypes not shared had lower generation probabilities than those common to all four donors.

Trimming at V came to 3 bases and at J to 3 bases, leaving 2 bases not matched to a gene. CDR3 length equals 14 residues. In germline, CDR1 is SGHRS, CDR2 YFSETQ. TCRdb keeps only in-frame clones here, not all; method: immunoSEQ multiplex PCR. The table has about 2.4 million clones, 80% to 95% seen once. On this clone itself: Its antigen is currently unknown. Other nucleotide sequences in the sample specify the same CDR3.

The V and J genes are TRBV5-1 and TRBJ1-4, with 7 bases fitting TRBD1. The TCR was taken from a man between 18 and 29 years old in good health. Some clones in this sample may be carry-over from other donors' samples. The sample taken for sequencing was naive CD4+ T cells from PBMCs. Subset indicated: CD45RA+ positively selected. The CDR3 is CASSSGGSNEKLFF. The CDR3 nucleotides are TGCGCCAGCAGCTCAGGGGGATCTAATGAAAAACTGTTTTTT.